This T cell receptor beta chain was captured by sequencing in a study of cytotoxic CD8 clonotypes in ibrutinib-treated CLL. The CDR3 runs to 14 residues. J was trimmed by 4 bases and V by 6 bases; bases with no gene match: 6. Germline-derived CDR1 and CDR2 are MNHNS and SASEGT. The table came from immunoSEQ multiplex PCR; TCRdb's copy has only in-frame clones and leaves some out. The table has about 85,000 clones, 75% to 85% seen once. The material sequenced was PBMCs, taken after 12 months of ibrutinib treatment. This TCR came from a human donor with chronic lymphocytic leukemia. The chain links TRBV6-1 to TRBJ1-2; 9 bases match TRBD1. In DNA form, the CDR3 reads TGTGCCAGCAGCGCACAGGGGGCCGGCTATGGCTACACCTTC. It is translated as CASSAQGAGYGYTF.